The 15 T cell receptor beta chains given below trace back to one sample, sequenced in a study of beta chain features in type 1 diabetes. Study conclusions and caveats: TCRB CDR3s were moderately but significantly shorter in Type 1 diabetes patients in all four CD4+ subsets.

What was sequenced were expressed TCRB transcripts, since all of the isolated RNA had been reverse transcribed. Clones were read by immunoSEQ multiplex PCR, and TCRdb kept only the in-frame ones, dropping some. Here the sample spans 550,000 to 850,000 clones, around an eighth being singletons. For these receptors, no antigen is known. The sequenced material came from naive CD4+ T cells from blood. These receptors came from a man between 18 and 35 years old with type 1 diabetes.

This clone was detected a few times. The junction does not match germline at one end; this may be a read error. The V gene is TRBV29-1, the J gene TRBJ2-6; no firm D call. The CDR3 is 12 amino acids. Germline CDR1 SQVTM, CDR2 ANQGSEA. This CDR3 is CSAEGYDNVLTF. In nucleotides, the CDR3 is TGCAGCGCTGAAGGATACGACAACGTCCTGACTTTC.

V gene TRBV19 combines with J gene TRBJ1-1; D is unresolved. V shed 2 bases and J shed 3 bases, with 7 bases lying between them. The length of the CDR3 is 13 residues. In germline, CDR1 is LNHDA, CDR2 SQIVND (reference sequence). CDR3 region: CASSIMEYTEAFF. CDR3 in DNA: TGTGCCAGTAGTATAATGGAATACACTGAAGCTTTCTTT.

J is TRBJ2-1 and V is TRBV13, with D perhaps matching TRBD1 or TRBD2 (5 bases each). The CDR3 length is 17 residues. CDR1 PRHDT and CDR2 FYEKMQ come from the germline V gene (reference sequence). Trimming cost V 2 bases and J 2 bases, with 16 bases left between them. CDR3 amino acids: CASSLYPGTGTYNEQFF. The CDR3 DNA reads TGTGCCAGCAGCTTATACCCGGGGACGGGAACCTACAATGAGCAGTTCTTC.

This clone was counted between two and nine times. The chain has TRBV29-1 and TRBJ1-3, with D unresolved. The CDR3 contains 13 residues. V lost 5 bases, J lost 0 bases, and 8 bases lay in between. Germline V gene lookup returns CDR1 SQVTM and CDR2 ANQGSEA. The CDR3 DNA reads as TGCAGCGTTCTTTGGCGCTCTGGAAACACCATATATTTT. Its protein product is CSVLWRSGNTIYF.

This clone has only a few counts. DNA for the CDR3: TGTGCCAGCTCACCTCGCCCCGGGACAACAACTAATGAAAAACTGTTTTTT. This encodes CASSPRPGTTTNEKLFF. The chain carries TRBV18 and TRBJ1-4; D may be TRBD1 (6 bases). Looked up from germline, CDR1 is KGHSH and CDR2 is LQKENI. This CDR3 region has 17 residues. V was trimmed by 3 bases and J by 0 bases, leaving 14 bases between them.

This clone was counted between two and nine times. The chain is built from TRBV30 and TRBJ1-3; D is undetermined. Germline assignment: CDR1 GTSNPN and CDR2 SVGIG (reference sequence). The V and J ends lost 1 base and 5 bases respectively, with 9 bases between them. The CDR3 contains 13 residues. As DNA, the CDR3 is TGTGCCTGGAGTGGAACCTGGAGAAACACCATATATTTT. This encodes CAWSGTWRNTIYF. The whole variable domain, remainder taken from reference TRBV30 and TRBJ1-3, is SQTIHQWPATLVQPVGSPLSLECTVEGTSNPNLYWYRQAAGRGLQLLFYSVGIGQISSEVPQNLSASRPQDRQFILSSKKLLLSDSGFYLCAWSGTWRNTIYFGEGSWLTVV.

This clone was detected a few times. The chain links TRBV5-1 to TRBJ1-2; D perhaps matches TRBD1 (5 bases). The germline V and J ends were trimmed by 0 bases and 6 bases, with 15 bases remaining between them. This CDR3 contains 15 residues. Germline V gene data show CDR1 as SGHRS and CDR2 as YFSETQ. CDR3 amino acids: CASSLDGQPTDGYTF. The CDR3 nucleotides read TGCGCCAGCAGCTTGGATGGACAACCCACGGATGGCTACACCTTC.

This sequence joins TRBV29-1 and TRBJ1-3, with unresolved D. The CDR3 covers 13 residues. Looked up from germline, CDR1 is SQVTM and CDR2 is ANQGSEA. With 4 bases removed from V and 0 bases from J, the gap between germline ends came to 7 bases. Here the CDR3 reads CSVGTDSGNTIYF. In nucleotides, the CDR3 is TGCAGCGTTGGCACTGACTCTGGAAACACCATATATTTT.

The J gene is TRBJ1-2, the V gene TRBV10-3; D is possibly TRBD1 (6 bases). The ends were cut back, 0 bases at V and 8 bases at J, with 13 bases in the middle. This CDR3 has 14 residues. In germline, CDR1 is ENHRY, CDR2 SYGVKD. CDR3 in amino acids: CAISESQGGPGYTF. The CDR3, as DNA: TGTGCCATCAGTGAGTCACAGGGAGGACCCGGCTACACCTTC.

The chain joins TRBV15 to TRBJ1-2; D call uncertain. Germline CDR1 and CDR2: LNHNV and YYDKDF (reference sequence). The CDR3 sequence is 14 residues long. The V gene lost 5 bases and the J gene lost 4 bases, with 14 bases spanning the gap. CDR3 bases: TGTGCCACCAGCTCAGACACCGGCGGCTATGGCTACACCTTC. It yields the protein CATSSDTGGYGYTF.

This clone came up a few times. The gene calls are TRBV27 and TRBJ1-1, with TRBD1 matching 7 bases. The CDR3 spans 12 residues. Germline-derived CDR1 and CDR2 are MNHEY and SMNVEV (reference sequence). The trim removed 8 bases at V and 2 bases at J, leaving 2 bases unmatched. This CDR3 reads CASGTVNTEAFF. CDR3 sequence (DNA): TGTGCCAGCGGGACAGTAAACACTGAAGCTTTCTTT.

The rearrangement links TRBV10-1 to TRBJ2-5; D perhaps matches TRBD2 (6 bases). Germline V CDR1 and CDR2: WNHNN, SYGVQD (reference sequence). The V gene lost 2 bases and the J gene lost 7 bases, with 14 bases spanning the gap. The CDR3 loop spans 14 amino acids. As DNA, the CDR3 is TGCGCCAGCAGTGAGGGAGGGACCCCCAGGACCCAGTACTTC. Translated: CASSEGGTPRTQYF.

This clone has a handful of counts. The chain employs TRBV30 and TRBJ2-1; 7 bases match TRBD2. The CDR3 is 14 residues long. The germline V gene encodes CDR1 GTSNPN and CDR2 SVGIG (reference sequence). V shed 2 bases, J shed 7 bases, and the junction held 8 bases outside the gene matches. DNA for the CDR3: TGTGCCTGGAGTTACGGGGGGAGTAGAAATGAGCAGTTCTTC. Amino acid sequence: CAWSYGGSRNEQFF.

This chain links TRBV19 with TRBJ2-7; D unresolved. CDR1 LNHDA and CDR2 SQIVND come from the germline V gene (reference sequence). V lost 8 bases to trimming and J lost 5 bases, with 7 bases between them. The CDR3 consists of 10 residues. The CDR3 DNA reads TGTGCCAGTGGTACCCACGAGCAGTACTTC. It codes for CASGTHEQYF.

This clone was recorded a few times. This rearrangement joins TRBV1 to TRBJ2-7; the tabulated D call, TRBD2, remains unverified against the DNA. TRBV1 is a recognized pseudogene. This CDR3 spans 15 amino acids. CDR3 DNA sequence: TGCACCAGCAGCCCACGTCCGGGGGACCCCTACGAGCAGTACTTC. It codes for CTSSPRPGDPYEQYF.